A selection of T cell receptor beta chains follows, all from one sample in a study of blood T cell dynamics during melanoma immunotherapy. Measured with immunoSEQ multiplex PCR; TCRdb has only the in-frame clones, and not every one. The sample lists 10,000 or so clones, about 85% occurring once. This specimen was blood, taken from a patient treated with checkpoint blockade. The origin of the receptors is a human donor with melanoma. The conserved cysteine and the conserved F or W are not part of the CDR3 here. The order of the fields is V gene, J gene, CDR3 protein.

>TRBV19|TRBJ2-7
ASRPTGATISEQY
>TRBV19|TRBJ2-6
ASSIDGASGANVLT
>TRBV18|TRBJ2-3
ASSPRQGTDTQY
>TRBV2|TRBJ1-1
ARGGDRRNTEAF
>TRBV18|TRBJ1-3
ASSLWDARNGNTIY
>TRBV19|TRBJ2-7
ASSTGGHGEQY
>TRBV7-9|TRBJ1-3
ASSLVWGNTIY
>TRBV14|TRBJ2-5
ASQQSNPGGTETQY
>TRBV2|TRBJ2-2
ASSLMTSGATGELF
>TRBV19|TRBJ1-1
ATAPTANTEAF
>TRBV11-2|TRBJ2-7
ASTKDRDDEQY
>TRBV19|TRBJ1-5
ASSVYSGTFLYSNQPQH
>TRBV2|TRBJ1-5
ASSVIGTENQPQH
>TRBV28|TRBJ1-6
ASSIIPSHSPLH
>TRBV4-1|TRBJ1-4
ASSRPQEGNEKLF
>TRBV7-8|TRBJ2-3
ASRSAQGASDTQY
>TRBV19|TRBJ2-5
ASSQFSQSQETQY
>TRBV2|TRBJ2-2
ASTPIGGRTGELF
>TRBV30|TRBJ2-7
AWTPSRQGFYEQY
>TRBV10-2|TRBJ1-1
ASTAWTGGFLTEAF
>TRBV7-2|TRBJ2-3
ASSPTGTSTDTQY
>TRBV5-8|TRBJ2-1
ASSQEWTSGGPSSYNEQF
>TRBV6-5|TRBJ1-1
ASSRGQDDTEAF
>TRBV4-2|TRBJ1-2
ASSQDLRTNYGYT
>TRBV5-3|TRBJ2-7
ARSSRGSYEQY
>TRBV11-2|TRBJ2-7
ASSLYRQGLYEQY
>TRBV7-3|TRBJ2-3
ASSSRTADTQY
>TRBV7-8|TRBJ2-2
ASSLVISWGTGELF
>TRBV30|TRBJ2-3
AWSRSVPTDTQY
>TRBV7-2|TRBJ2-5
ASSRLGYQETQY
>TRBV6-1|TRBJ2-5
ASSRTPQETQY
>TRBV2|TRBJ1-6
ASSGSIVSPLH
>TRBV7-8|TRBJ1-3
ASSLGGSGNTIY
>TRBV6-1|TRBJ2-1
ASSLWTGGNEQF
>TRBV7-2|TRBJ2-5
ASSQRGGRYETQY
>TRBV11-3|TRBJ2-1
ASSPSTSGGVHEQF
>TRBV19|TRBJ2-1
ASSPGLAGDSYNEQF
>TRBV7-8|TRBJ2-7
ASSGVEDAPSYEQY
>TRBV30|TRBJ1-4
AWSQGLVNEKLF
>TRBV21-1|TRBJ2-7
ASSKHGQGTGEQY
>TRBV6-1|TRBJ1-6
ASSGGRWSYNSPLH